Each of the 21 T cell receptor beta chains below was sequenced from the same sample in a study of OX40 agonist ivuxolimab in advanced cancers. Repertoires were generated with immunoSEQ multiplex PCR, while TCRdb's copy carries only in-frame clones and drops some. The data show about 67,000 clones, approximately 90% seen once. Here the sequenced sample was CD4+ or CD8+ T cells sorted from blood, taken in a trial of the OX40 agonist ivuxolimab. All receptors come from an adult with an advanced solid tumor such as melanoma, head and neck, liver or kidney cancer.

The chain combines TRBV16 with TRBJ1-1, with D possibly TRBD1 on 6 matching bases. Germline V gene sequence: CDR1 KGHSY, CDR2 FQNENV. Between the trimmed V and J ends, which lost 7 bases and 6 bases, there was a span of 12 bases. The CDR3 is made up of 12 amino acids. CDR3 region: CASTTPGAEAFF. CDR3 nucleotide sequence: TGTGCCAGCACTACCCCAGGGGCTGAAGCTTTCTTT. Complete variable domain (other parts from reference TRBV16 and TRBJ1-1): GEEVAQTPKHLVRGEGQKAKLYCAPIKGHSYVFWYQQVLKNEFKFLISFQNENVFDETGMPKERFSAKCLPNSPCSLEIQATKLEDSAVYFCASTTPGAEAFFGQGTRLTVV.

V usage is TRBV14 and J usage is TRBJ2-2, with TRBD2 matching 8 bases. With 1 base clipped from V and 4 bases from J, the junction kept 8 bases outside the gene matches. This CDR3 comprises 17 residues. CDR1 is SGHDN and CDR2 is FVKESK in the germline V gene. The CDR3 DNA reads as TGTGCCAGCAGCCAAGTCGCGGGAGGCGCGGGCACCGGGGAGCTGTTTTTT. The encoded protein is CASSQVAGGAGTGELFF. The whole variable domain, remainder taken from reference TRBV14 and TRBJ2-2, is EAGVTQFPSHSVIEKGQTVTLRCDPISGHDNLYWYRRVMGKEIKFLLHFVKESKQDESGMPNNRFLAERTGGTYSTLKVQPAELEDSGVYFCASSQVAGGAGTGELFFGEGSRLTVL.

V gene TRBV10-3 combines with J gene TRBJ1-5; TRBD1 aligns across 8 bases. This CDR3 is 15 amino acids long. The V and J ends lost 3 bases and 2 bases, in that order; junction bases with no gene match: 3. Germline values: CDR1 ENHRY, CDR2 SYGVKD. The CDR3: CAISDPGQGNQPQHF. The DNA for the CDR3 is TGTGCCATCAGTGACCCGGGACAGGGCAATCAGCCCCAGCATTTT.

The rearrangement links TRBV29-1 to TRBJ1-1; D might be TRBD1 (5 bases). The V gene's germline CDR1 is SQVTM and CDR2 ANQGSEA. Trimming took off 4 bases at V and 7 bases at J, with 16 bases between the two ends. The CDR3 consists of 13 residues. The CDR3 DNA reads TGCAGCGTTGCGCAGAAATGGGGCGATGAAGCTTTCTTT. This translates into CSVAQKWGDEAFF.

The chain links TRBV9 to TRBJ2-1; the match to TRBD2 covers 7 bases. Germline-derived CDR1 and CDR2 are SGDLS and YYNGEE. CDR3 length: 14 residues. Unmatched junction bases numbered 3, after V lost 0 bases and J lost 6 bases. The CDR3 DNA sequence: TGTGCCAGCAGCGTAGGCGGGAGTAGCAATGAGCAGTTCTTC. This sequence encodes CASSVGGSSNEQFF.

The rearrangement links TRBV18 to TRBJ2-2, with 7 bases matching TRBD2. The CDR3 covers 14 residues. The germline CDR1 and CDR2 sequences are KGHSH and LQKENI. With 3 bases clipped from V and 7 bases from J, the junction kept 5 bases outside the gene matches. CDR3 sequence: CASSPPERGGELFF. The DNA of the CDR3 is TGTGCCAGCTCACCTCCGGAGCGGGGCGGGGAGCTGTTTTTT.

This CDR3 reads CASSEEPVVGTYNSPLHF. The CDR3 coding sequence is TGTGCCAGCAGTGAAGAACCCGTGGTAGGGACCTATAATTCACCCCTCCACTTT. The chain joins TRBV6-1 to TRBJ1-6, with D hard to call. The CDR3 spans 18 residues. Trimming removed 1 base from V and 2 bases from J, with 15 bases in between. In germline, CDR1 is MNHNS, CDR2 SASEGT.

The chain joins TRBV19 to TRBJ2-5, with 12 bases fitting TRBD1. The germline gives CDR1 LNHDA, CDR2 SQIVND (reference sequence). This CDR3 has 14 residues. The V segment lost 5 bases and the J segment 6 bases; nucleotides outside the gene matches: 4. In DNA form, the CDR3 reads TGTGCCAGTAGTCCGGGACAGGGGGCGAAGACCCAGTACTTC. Translated, it gives CASSPGQGAKTQYF.

V gene TRBV2 combines with J gene TRBJ1-2; 7 bases are shared with TRBD1. The V segment lost 2 bases and the J segment 8 bases; nucleotides outside the gene matches: 14. CDR3 length: 16 amino acids. Per the germline V gene, CDR1 is SNHLY and CDR2 is FYNNEI. The CDR3 DNA reads TGTGCCAGCAGTGAAAGGACAGGAATATTTATGGGAGGCTACACCTTC. Protein product: CASSERTGIFMGGYTF. Complete variable domain (other parts from reference TRBV2 and TRBJ1-2): EPEVTQTPSHQVTQMGQEVILRCVPISNHLYFYWYRQILGQKVEFLVSFYNNEISEKSEIFDDQFSVERPDGSNFTLKIRSTKLEDSAMYFCASSERTGIFMGGYTFGSGTRLTVV.

The sample holds one count of this clone. The rearrangement links TRBV29-1 to TRBJ1-4; D gene ambiguous. The ends were cut back, 4 bases at V and 6 bases at J, with 9 bases in the middle. Per germline, CDR1 SQVTM and CDR2 ANQGSEA. The CDR3 consists of 12 residues. Here the CDR3 reads CSVGEGDEKLFF. CDR3 nucleotide sequence: TGCAGCGTTGGGGAGGGAGATGAAAAACTGTTTTTT.

This rearrangement joins TRBV6-5 to TRBJ2-5; D may be TRBD1 (6 bases). From germline, CDR1 is MNHEY and CDR2 SVGAGI. The CDR3 loop spans 13 amino acids. V shed 7 bases and J shed 1 base, with 10 bases lying between them. DNA for the CDR3: TGTGCCAGCAAACGGACAGTCCAAGAGACCCAGTACTTC. Translated, it gives CASKRTVQETQYF.

This clone has only one observation. The J gene is TRBJ1-1, the V gene TRBV25-1; no firm D call. This CDR3 is 15 amino acids long. V shed 5 bases and J shed 4 bases, with 17 bases lying between them. Germline loops: CDR1 MGHDK, CDR2 SYGVNS. This chain's CDR3 is CASSPREVRGTEAFF. The DNA for the CDR3 is TGTGCCAGCAGTCCAAGGGAGGTCCGGGGCACTGAAGCTTTCTTT.

The V call is TRBV28, the J call TRBJ2-1; 8 nucleotides align to TRBD2. Germline V gene sequence: CDR1 MDHEN, CDR2 SYDVKM. V lost 3 bases, J lost 6 bases, and 4 bases stayed unmatched. CDR3 length: 14 residues. The CDR3 nucleotides read TGTGCCAGCAGTTTCGGTCTAGCGGGCAATGAGCAGTTCTTC. This sequence encodes CASSFGLAGNEQFF.

The chain is built from TRBV9 and TRBJ1-5, with D perhaps TRBD1 (6 bases). The CDR3 is made up of 15 amino acids. V was trimmed by 4 bases and J by 5 bases, leaving 16 bases between them. The germline V gene has CDR1 SGDLS and CDR2 YYNGEE. CDR3: CASSRDIIRDQPQHF. The CDR3 bases are TGTGCCAGCAGCCGGGACATTATAAGAGATCAGCCCCAGCATTTT.

This chain joins TRBV4-2 and TRBJ1-2; 7 positions match TRBD1. CDR3 length: 16 amino acids. CDR1 and CDR2 from the germline V gene are LGHNA and YNFKEQ. Trimming removed 2 bases from V and 1 base from J; junction bases left unmatched: 7. This chain's CDR3 is CASSQLGTDLNYGYTF. The CDR3 bases are TGTGCCAGCAGCCAATTAGGGACAGACCTTAACTATGGCTACACCTTC.

The chain links TRBV7-3 to TRBJ2-3; 8 positions match TRBD2. This CDR3 is built from 16 residues. V lost 4 bases and J lost 4; bases outside the gene matches: 10. The germline V gene encodes CDR1 SGHTA and CDR2 FQGTGA. CDR3 protein: CASSSISGSTPDTQYF. The CDR3 DNA follows: TGTGCCAGCAGCTCGATAAGCGGGAGTACCCCAGATACGCAGTATTTT.

This clone was observed a few times. CDR3 DNA: TGCGCCAGCATGGCTACCGGGGAGCTGTTTTTT. It is translated as CASMATGELFF. The rearrangement joins TRBV5-1 to TRBJ2-2; D is unclear. V lost 6 bases and J lost 5, with 5 bases in between. CDR3 size: 11 residues. CDR1 SGHRS and CDR2 YFSETQ come from the germline V gene.

The chain links TRBV30 to TRBJ2-5; the D call may be TRBD1 or TRBD2 (5 bases each). This CDR3 comprises 17 residues. Trimming left V 1 base short and J 4 bases short, with 22 bases between. The germline V gene has CDR1 GTSNPN and CDR2 SVGIG (reference sequence). The CDR3 loop is CAWSAHPWGFYGETQYF. CDR3 nucleotides: TGTGCCTGGAGTGCCCACCCCTGGGGGTTCTACGGAGAGACCCAGTACTTC.

This rearrangement joins TRBV9 to TRBJ1-1; 10 nucleotides align to TRBD1. Trimming removed 3 bases from V and 5 bases from J; junction bases left unmatched: 7. The germline gives CDR1 SGDLS, CDR2 YYNGEE. This CDR3 is built from 15 residues. CDR3 bases: TGTGCCAGCAGCGCAATGACAGGGGGCCGTACTGAAGCTTTCTTT. Its translation is CASSAMTGGRTEAFF.

V is TRBV21-1 and J is TRBJ2-1; the table's D call, TRBD1, was not checked against the DNA. TRBV21-1 is designated a pseudogene. The CDR3 consists of 14 residues. The CDR3 region is CASSTRTKDNEQFF. As DNA, the CDR3 is TGTGCCAGCAGCACAAGGACAAAAGACAATGAGCAGTTCTTC.

CDR3: CASFDQGFRGKLFF. CDR3 DNA sequence: TGCGCCAGCTTTGATCAGGGGTTTAGGGGAAAACTGTTTTTT. The V call is TRBV5-1, the J call TRBJ1-4, with D possibly being TRBD1 (6 bases). Per the germline V gene, CDR1 is SGHRS and CDR2 is YFSETQ. This CDR3 contains 14 residues. Trimming pared 7 bases from V and 10 bases from J, leaving 20 bases between.